This T cell receptor beta chain was recorded in a study of shared clonotypes between healthy human individuals. Findings and caveats of the study: Sampling used blood alone; tissue repertoires probably differ. Around 4.7% was the fraction of naive CD4 clonotypes found shared across several donors.

As to this clone: As yet, its antigen is unknown.

Deep-level settings were used for running the assay. Original handling: Junction-only sequences without quality scores were provided by ImmunoSEQ, so filtering was different. TCRdb's table, derived via immunoSEQ multiplex PCR, lists solely in-frame clones and lacks some. Clone size and the V and J calls come from that table; the DNA yielded D and trimming. The data show around 1.4 million clones, 98% seen once. Germline lookup yields CDR1 SGDLS and CDR2 YYNGEE. Germline trimming cut 3 bases from V and 6 bases from J; bases unmatched to any gene: 10. CDR3 length: 16 amino acids. V and J are TRBV9 and TRBJ2-2; TRBD2 matches 8 bases. The sample taken for sequencing was naive CD4+ T cells sorted from blood. Stated subset: CD45RA+ positively selected. The sequence derives from a man aged 30-40 years in good health. The CDR3 DNA follows: TGTGCCAGCAGCGCCGAGGGCGGAGCGGGGGCCGGGGAGCTGTTTTTT. Its translation is CASSAEGGAGAGELFF.